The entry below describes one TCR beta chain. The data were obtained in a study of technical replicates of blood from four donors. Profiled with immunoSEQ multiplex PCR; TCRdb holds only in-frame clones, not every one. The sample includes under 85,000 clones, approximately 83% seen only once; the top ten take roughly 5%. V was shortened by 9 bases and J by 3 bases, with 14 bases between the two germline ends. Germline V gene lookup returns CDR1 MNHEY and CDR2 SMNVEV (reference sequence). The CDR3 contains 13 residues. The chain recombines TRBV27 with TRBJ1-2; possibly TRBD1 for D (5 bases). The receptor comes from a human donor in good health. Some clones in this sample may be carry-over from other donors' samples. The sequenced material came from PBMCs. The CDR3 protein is CASRTGNYYGYTF. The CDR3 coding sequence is TGTGCCAGTAGAACAGGAAACTACTATGGCTACACCTTC.